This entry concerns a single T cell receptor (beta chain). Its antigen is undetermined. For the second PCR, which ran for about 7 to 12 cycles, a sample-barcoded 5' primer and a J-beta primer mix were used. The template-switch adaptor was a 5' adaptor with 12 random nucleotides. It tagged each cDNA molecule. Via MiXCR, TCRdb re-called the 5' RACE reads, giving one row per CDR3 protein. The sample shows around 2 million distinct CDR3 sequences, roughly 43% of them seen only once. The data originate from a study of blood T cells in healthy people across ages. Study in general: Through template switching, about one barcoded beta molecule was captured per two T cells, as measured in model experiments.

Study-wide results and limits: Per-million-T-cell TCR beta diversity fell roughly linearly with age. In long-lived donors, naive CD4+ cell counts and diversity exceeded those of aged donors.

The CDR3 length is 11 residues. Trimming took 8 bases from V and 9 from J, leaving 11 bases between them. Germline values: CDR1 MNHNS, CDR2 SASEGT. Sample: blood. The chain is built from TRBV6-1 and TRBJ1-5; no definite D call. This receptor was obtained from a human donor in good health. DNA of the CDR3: TGTGCCAGCGGGCCGATAGGGCCCCAGCATTTT. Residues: CASGPIGPQHF.